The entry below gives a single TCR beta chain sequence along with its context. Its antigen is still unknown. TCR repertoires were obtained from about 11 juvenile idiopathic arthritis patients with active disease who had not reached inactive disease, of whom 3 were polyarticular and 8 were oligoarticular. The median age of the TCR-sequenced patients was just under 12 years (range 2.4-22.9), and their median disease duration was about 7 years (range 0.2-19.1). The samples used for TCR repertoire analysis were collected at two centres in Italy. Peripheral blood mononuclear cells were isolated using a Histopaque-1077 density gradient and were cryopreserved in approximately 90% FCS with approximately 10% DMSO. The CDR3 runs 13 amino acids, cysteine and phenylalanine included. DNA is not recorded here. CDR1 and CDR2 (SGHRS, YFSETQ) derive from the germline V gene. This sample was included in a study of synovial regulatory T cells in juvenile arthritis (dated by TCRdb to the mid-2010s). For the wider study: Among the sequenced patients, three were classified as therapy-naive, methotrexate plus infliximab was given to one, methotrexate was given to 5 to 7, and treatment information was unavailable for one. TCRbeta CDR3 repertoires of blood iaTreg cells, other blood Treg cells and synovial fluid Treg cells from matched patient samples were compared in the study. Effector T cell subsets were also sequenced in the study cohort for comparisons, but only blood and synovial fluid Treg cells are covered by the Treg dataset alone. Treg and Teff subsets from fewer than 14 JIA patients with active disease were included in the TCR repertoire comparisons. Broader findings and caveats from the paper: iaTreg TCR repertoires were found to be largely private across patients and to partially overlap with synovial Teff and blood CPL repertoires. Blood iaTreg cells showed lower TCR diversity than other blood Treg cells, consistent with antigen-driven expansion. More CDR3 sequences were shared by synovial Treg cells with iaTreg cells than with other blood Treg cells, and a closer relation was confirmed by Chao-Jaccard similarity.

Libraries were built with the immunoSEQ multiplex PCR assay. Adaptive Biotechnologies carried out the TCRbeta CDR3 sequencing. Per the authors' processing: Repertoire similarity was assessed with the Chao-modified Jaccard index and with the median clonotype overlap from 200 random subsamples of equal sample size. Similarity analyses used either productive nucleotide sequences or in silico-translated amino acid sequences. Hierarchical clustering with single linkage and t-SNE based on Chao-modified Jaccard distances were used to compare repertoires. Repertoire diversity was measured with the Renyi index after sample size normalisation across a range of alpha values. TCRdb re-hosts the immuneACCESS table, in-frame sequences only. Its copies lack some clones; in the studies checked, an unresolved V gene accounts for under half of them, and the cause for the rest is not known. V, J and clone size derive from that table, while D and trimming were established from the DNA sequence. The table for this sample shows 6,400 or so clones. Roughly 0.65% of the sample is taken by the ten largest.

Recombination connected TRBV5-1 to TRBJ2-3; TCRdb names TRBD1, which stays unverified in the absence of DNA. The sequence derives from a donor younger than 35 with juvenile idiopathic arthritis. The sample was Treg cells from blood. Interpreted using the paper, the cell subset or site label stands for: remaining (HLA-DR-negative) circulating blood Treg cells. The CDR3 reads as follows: CASRLGPTDTQYF.